These 9 T cell receptor beta chains originate from one sample sequenced in a study of T cells after posttransplantation cyclophosphamide. Sequencing used immunoSEQ multiplex PCR; TCRdb keeps in-frame clones, though not all of them. The sample has tens of thousands of clones, none seen only once. The sequenced material came from PBMCs. The receptors were sampled from a woman in her forties or fifties in good health and a related stem cell transplant donor.

This clone was detected ten times or more. The V gene is TRBV11-3, the J gene TRBJ2-1; 8 positions match TRBD2. The CDR3 consists of 18 residues. Germline V lookup: CDR1 SGHNT, CDR2 YENEEA. Losses at the gene ends were 5 bases for V and 8 bases for J; bases not matched to a gene: 20. CDR3 bases: TGTGCCAGCAGCCCGGGCAGCAGCGGGAGTACCGTTGGCGATGAGCAGTTCTTC. Residues: CASSPGSSGSTVGDEQFF.

The chain employs TRBV12-3 or TRBV12-4 and TRBJ1-5, with D uncertain. CDR3 length: 15 amino acids. The germline V and J ends were trimmed by 6 bases and 0 bases, with 12 bases remaining between them. CDR3 amino acids: CASSLRGYSNQPQHF. The DNA of the CDR3 is TGTGCCAGCAGCCTTCGAGGGTATAGCAATCAGCCCCAGCATTTT.

This clone was seen many times. V and J are TRBV2 and TRBJ1-1; D is ambiguous. There are 14 residues in the CDR3. Trimming took off 0 bases at V and 0 bases at J, with 5 bases between the two ends. Germline loops: CDR1 SNHLY, CDR2 FYNNEI. The CDR3 sequence: CASSEARVNTEAFF. The CDR3 DNA follows: TGTGCCAGCAGTGAAGCGAGGGTGAACACTGAAGCTTTCTTT.

This clone was observed at least ten times. The chain carries TRBV19 and TRBJ2-5; TRBD1 agrees at 9 bases. CDR3 size: 16 residues. Germline trimming cut 5 bases from V and 2 bases from J; bases unmatched to any gene: 9. Germline-derived CDR1 and CDR2 are LNHDA and SQIVND (reference sequence). The CDR3 sequence is CASSPHRGPLQETQYF. CDR3 DNA: TGTGCCAGTAGTCCTCACAGGGGGCCCCTTCAAGAGACCCAGTACTTC.

This clone has ten or more counts. The chain is built from TRBV12-3 or TRBV12-4 and TRBJ2-6; a weak D match, TRBD1 (6 bases). The V and J ends lost 6 bases and 0 bases respectively, with 21 bases between them. The CDR3 length is 19 residues. The CDR3 region has the DNA TGTGCCAGCAGCTTGTGGACGGGGCGGACAGTCTCTGGGGCCAACGTCCTGACTTTC. Translating it yields CASSLWTGRTVSGANVLTF.

This clone was seen repeatedly, ten times or more. The chain links TRBV7-2 to TRBJ1-1, with D possibly being TRBD1 (5 bases). The CDR3 covers 14 residues. CDR1 and CDR2 from the germline V gene are SGHTA and FQGNSA. With 1 base removed from V and 2 bases from J, the gap between germline ends came to 8 bases. CDR3 DNA: TGTGCCAGCAGCTTAGGGTGGGGCAACACTGAAGCTTTCTTT. Translating it yields CASSLGWGNTEAFF.

This clone was seen repeatedly, ten times or more. The rearrangement links TRBV19 to TRBJ1-4, with D tentatively TRBD1 (5 bases). This CDR3 has 14 amino acids. The V and J ends lost 6 bases and 5 bases respectively, with 13 bases between them. In germline, CDR1 is LNHDA, CDR2 SQIVND (reference sequence). The CDR3 sequence is CASSTPGLNEKLFF. The CDR3 coding sequence is TGTGCCAGTAGCACTCCAGGGCTGAATGAAAAACTGTTTTTT.

This clone was picked up many times. The junction departs from germline at one end; a sequencing error may be responsible. This sequence joins TRBV10-3 and TRBJ2-3; possible D gene TRBD2, 5 bases. Germline assignment: CDR1 ENHRY and CDR2 SYGVKD. The CDR3 length is 13 residues. The CDR3 reads CAINERFTDTQYF. The CDR3 DNA is TGTGCCATCAATGAGCGGTTCACAGATACGCAGTATTTT.

This clone has ten or more counts. The chain joins TRBV11-2 to TRBJ1-4, with 9 bases identical to TRBD1. CDR1 SGHAT and CDR2 FQNNGV come from the germline V gene. With 3 bases clipped from V and 6 bases from J, the junction kept 2 bases outside the gene matches. The CDR3 covers 14 residues. The CDR3 spells CASSLGQGYEKLFF. CDR3 in DNA: TGTGCCAGCAGCTTGGGACAGGGCTATGAAAAACTGTTTTTT.